The entry below gives a single T cell receptor (beta chain) sequence along with its context. Generated by immunoSEQ multiplex PCR, the TCRdb table keeps only in-frame clones and is missing some. The sample contains 100,000 or so clones, over 75% of which appear only once. The CDR3 runs 16 residues. Trimming removed 3 bases from V and 5 bases from J; junction bases left unmatched: 13. Germline assignment: CDR1 SGHDT and CDR2 YYEEEE. These data come from a study of T cell responses to AZD1222 COVID-19 vaccine. The chain joins TRBV5-6 to TRBJ2-5, with TRBD2 matching 7 bases. The specimen comprised peripheral blood, sampled 28 days after the second AZD1222 dose. The sequence derives from an adult who received the AZD1222 COVID-19 vaccine. In nucleotides, the CDR3 is TGTGCCAGCAGCTCTAGACTAGCTCCCGCGTCCGAGACCCAGTACTTC. Amino acid sequence: CASSSRLAPASETQYF.